What follows are 20 T cell receptor beta chains derived from one specimen sequenced in a study of CD4 T cells in relation to SARS-CoV-2 and coronaviruses. Antigen specificity for these receptors is unknown. Profiling relied on immunoSEQ multiplex PCR, and the TCRdb table lists in-frame clones only, not all of them. There are 25,000 to 30,000 clones in the sample; roughly 73% occur only once, and roughly 18% lies in the top ten. The unexposed donors gave CD4+ T cells in about 2011-2018, prior to COVID-19. CD4+ T cells were isolated from the cells after 10 days of culture. Sequenced material: CD4+ T cells from PBMCs, cultured in vitro. These receptors came from a human donor in good health.

In its sample, this clone was seen once. The rearrangement uses TRBV29-1 and TRBJ2-1; TRBD2 matches at 8 bases. The CDR3 sequence is 16 residues long. Germline CDR1 is SQVTM and CDR2 is ANQGSEA. Trimming removed 0 bases from V and 9 bases from J; junction bases left unmatched: 13. Written as DNA, the CDR3 is TGCAGCGTTGAAGATCGCCGACTAGCGATGTATTCTGAGCAGTTCTTC. Translated, it gives CSVEDRRLAMYSEQFF.

This clone showed up just once. The CDR3 is CASSSNSYSYEQYF. The CDR3 region has the DNA TGCGCCAGCAGTTCAAACAGCTACTCCTACGAGCAGTACTTC. V usage is TRBV10-2 and J usage is TRBJ2-7; D gene uncertain. The CDR3 has 14 residues. Germline loops: CDR1 WSHSY, CDR2 SAAADI. Deletions cut 5 bases from V and 0 bases from J, with 11 bases between.

The chain combines TRBV9 with TRBJ2-2; D unresolved. The CDR3 is 14 residues long. Germline CDR1 reads SGDLS; CDR2 reads YYNGEE. Trimming shortened V by 1 base and J by 4 bases, and 8 bases separated the two germline ends. CDR3 nucleotides: TGTGCCAGCAGCGTACAGAGTACCACCGGGGAGCTGTTTTTT. Amino acids: CASSVQSTTGELFF.

The gene calls are TRBV6-2 or TRBV6-3 and TRBJ2-7; D not resolved. V was clipped by 2 bases and J by 2 bases, with 7 bases between them. Germline values: CDR1 MNHEY, CDR2 SVGEGT. The CDR3 extends over 13 amino acids. Written as DNA, the CDR3 is TGTGCCAGCAGTTACGTGCTCACCTACGAGCAGTACTTC. Residues: CASSYVLTYEQYF.

The chain joins TRBV5-1 to TRBJ2-2; D unresolved. This CDR3 comprises 12 residues. Germline-derived CDR1 and CDR2 are SGHRS and YFSETQ. V was trimmed by 7 bases and J by 6 bases, leaving 10 bases between them. CDR3 amino acids: CASGSQAGELFF. CDR3 nucleotides: TGCGCCAGCGGCTCCCAAGCCGGGGAGCTGTTTTTT.

This sequence joins TRBV3-1 (or the pseudogene TRBV3-2) and TRBJ1-4; D perhaps matches TRBD1 (5 bases). Germline lookup yields CDR1 LGHDT and CDR2 YNNKEL (reference sequence). The CDR3 is 16 residues long. Between the trimmed V and J ends, which lost 4 bases and 5 bases, there was a span of 17 bases. This chain's CDR3 is CASSLPPGRRNEKLFF. Written as DNA, the CDR3 is TGTGCCAGCAGCCTCCCCCCGGGACGGAGAAATGAAAAACTGTTTTTT.

The chain combines TRBV3-1 (or the pseudogene TRBV3-2) with TRBJ2-7; 10 bases line up with TRBD2. Unmatched junction bases numbered 10, after V lost 3 bases and J lost 2 bases. Germline V gene sequence: CDR1 LGHDT, CDR2 YNNKEL (reference sequence). There are 17 residues in the CDR3. Written as DNA, the CDR3 is TGTGCCAGCAGCCAGAGACTGGGACTAGCGCATGCCTACGAGCAGTACTTC. Residues: CASSQRLGLAHAYEQYF.

The rearrangement uses TRBV7-2 and TRBJ1-5; the D is unclear. This CDR3 spans 13 amino acids. Germline CDR1 SGHTA, CDR2 FQGNSA. The V end lost 5 bases, the J end lost 5 bases, and 10 bases lay between the germline ends. Written as DNA, the CDR3 is TGTGCCAGCAGCCCCCAGGTTGATCAGCCCCAGCATTTT. Its protein is CASSPQVDQPQHF.

This chain joins TRBV30 and TRBJ2-5; D is unclear. The V gene's germline CDR1 is GTSNPN and CDR2 SVGIG (reference sequence). V lost 2 bases and J 4 bases, leaving 14 bases between the germline ends. The CDR3 is 14 residues long. CDR3 region: CAWSRIPERETQYF. In DNA, the CDR3 is TGTGCCTGGAGTAGGATTCCGGAGAGAGAGACCCAGTACTTC.

The V and J genes are TRBV6-5 and TRBJ2-2; weak D call: TRBD2 (6 bases). The CDR3 has 15 amino acids. Germline V gives CDR1 MNHEY, CDR2 SVGAGI. Trimming shortened V by 2 bases and J by 5 bases, and 12 bases separated the two germline ends. The CDR3 nucleotides read TGTGCCAGCAGTTACGGGGGAGGAGGGACCGGGGAGCTGTTTTTT. Residues: CASSYGGGGTGELFF.

This clone has only a few counts. The chain has TRBV5-1 and TRBJ2-7; D remains ambiguous. The CDR3 is 15 amino acids. V lost 0 bases and J lost 3, with 13 bases in between. The germline gives CDR1 SGHRS, CDR2 YFSETQ. The CDR3 is CASSLGSQNVYEQYF. The CDR3 DNA follows: TGCGCCAGCAGCTTGGGCAGTCAGAATGTCTACGAGCAGTACTTC.

The chain is built from TRBV2 and TRBJ2-3; D remains ambiguous. This CDR3 has 15 amino acids. Between the trimmed V and J ends, which lost 7 bases and 3 bases, there was a span of 17 bases. The V gene's germline CDR1 is SNHLY and CDR2 FYNNEI. The CDR3 bases are TGTGCCAGCAATCGGGCTGGCGCCGAGACAGATACGCAGTATTTT. Translating gives CASNRAGAETDTQYF.

The chain links TRBV4-3 to TRBJ2-3; D is possibly TRBD2 (5 bases). The CDR3 spans 15 residues. V was shortened by 1 base and J by 2 bases, with 10 bases between the two germline ends. The germline gives CDR1 LGHNA, CDR2 YSLEER. CDR3 DNA sequence: TGCGCCAGCAGCCAAGGGACTTTACTCACAGATACGCAGTATTTT. Translating gives CASSQGTLLTDTQYF.

In nucleotides, the CDR3 is TGTGCCAGCAGCGCACTCCCGGGACAGGGGGAAGCTTTCTTT. This sequence encodes CASSALPGQGEAFF. The chain is built from TRBV5-5 and TRBJ1-1; 10 bases are a match to TRBD1. From germline, CDR1 is SGHKS and CDR2 YYEKEE (reference sequence). This CDR3 region has 14 residues. V shed 4 bases, J shed 8 bases, and the junction held 8 bases outside the gene matches.

The chain links TRBV10-1 to TRBJ1-6; D is perhaps TRBD1 (5 bases). This CDR3 comprises 17 residues. V lost 8 bases, J lost 0 bases, and 17 bases lay in between. Germline CDR1 is WNHNN and CDR2 is SYGVQD (reference sequence). CDR3 DNA sequence: TGCGCCAGCGGGCGTCCCAGGGAATACTCCTATAATTCACCCCTCCACTTT. This gives the protein CASGRPREYSYNSPLHF.

The rearrangement joins TRBV9 to TRBJ1-2; a possible D gene is TRBD1 (5 bases). The CDR3 consists of 13 residues. With 0 bases removed from V and 7 bases from J, the gap between germline ends came to 10 bases. Germline V CDR1 and CDR2: SGDLS, YYNGEE. The CDR3 nucleotides read TGTGCCAGCAGCGTAGCGGGGCTGGGTGGCTACACCTTC. The encoded protein is CASSVAGLGGYTF. Looking up the rest from reference TRBV9 and TRBJ1-2 gives the full variable domain: DSGVTQTPKHLITATGQRVTLRCSPRSGDLSVYWYQQSLDQGLQFLIQYYNGEERAKGNILERFSAQQFPDLHSELNLSSLELGDSALYFCASSVAGLGGYTFGSGTRLTVV.

The genes are TRBV5-4 and TRBJ2-7; TRBD2 aligns across 10 bases. Germline trimming cut 5 bases from V and 4 bases from J; bases unmatched to any gene: 6. The CDR3 sequence is 14 residues long. The germline V gene encodes CDR1 SGHNT and CDR2 YYREEE (reference sequence). CDR3 nucleotide sequence: TGTGCCAGCAGACCCGGGACTAGCGTTTACGAGCAGTACTTC. It encodes CASRPGTSVYEQYF. Based on the CDR3 plus reference TRBV5-4 and TRBJ2-7, the full variable domain is ETGVTQSPTHLIKTRGQQVTLRCSSQSGHNTVSWYQQALGQGPQFIFQYYREEENGRGNFPPRFSGLQFPNYSSELNVNALELDDSALYLCASRPGTSVYEQYFGPGTRLTVT.

The rearrangement joins TRBV18 to TRBJ2-7; perhaps TRBD2 as D (5 bases). Trimming removed 3 bases at V and 4 bases at J, with 10 bases between. In germline, CDR1 is KGHSH, CDR2 LQKENI. The CDR3 contains 13 residues. The CDR3 is CASSPPGLYEQYF. CDR3 in DNA: TGTGCCAGCTCACCCCCGGGGTTGTACGAGCAGTACTTC.

This clone was detected only a few times. The chain carries TRBV27 and TRBJ1-1, with D maybe TRBD1 (5 bases). V lost 1 base and J lost 8, with 23 bases in between. Per germline, CDR1 MNHEY and CDR2 SMNVEV (reference sequence). The CDR3 totals 17 residues. The CDR3 DNA reads as TGTGCCAGCAGTTTATTAGGGGCAGGGCGGTCCACCTACGAAGCTTTCTTT. Translation: CASSLLGAGRSTYEAFF.

V and J are TRBV11-2 and TRBJ2-3; TRBD2 agrees at 8 bases. Germline CDR1 reads SGHAT; CDR2 reads FQNNGV. Losses at the gene ends were 5 bases for V and 2 bases for J; bases not matched to a gene: 6. This CDR3 contains 15 residues. The CDR3 nucleotides are TGTGCCAGCAGCCCGAGCGGGAGCCCCACAGATACGCAGTATTTT. Protein sequence: CASSPSGSPTDTQYF. Complete variable domain (other parts from reference TRBV11-2 and TRBJ2-3): EAGVAQSPRYKIIEKRQSVAFWCNPISGHATLYWYQQILGQGPKLLIQFQNNGVVDDSQLPKDRFSAERLKGVDSTLKIQPAKLEDSAVYLCASSPSGSPTDTQYFGPGTRLTVL.